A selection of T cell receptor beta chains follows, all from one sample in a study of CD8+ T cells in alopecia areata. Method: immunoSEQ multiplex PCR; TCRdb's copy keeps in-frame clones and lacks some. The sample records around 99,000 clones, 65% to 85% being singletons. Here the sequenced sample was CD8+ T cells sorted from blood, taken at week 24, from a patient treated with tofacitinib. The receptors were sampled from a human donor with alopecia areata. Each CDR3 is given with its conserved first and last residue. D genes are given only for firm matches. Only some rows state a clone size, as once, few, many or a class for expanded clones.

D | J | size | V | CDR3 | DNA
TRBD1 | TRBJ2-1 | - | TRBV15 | CATSRRQGALTYNEQFF | TGTGCCACCAGCAGAAGACAGGGGGCTTTAACCTACAATGAGCAGTTCTTC
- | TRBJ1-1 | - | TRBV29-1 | CSAEGRGSSVITMNTEAFF | TGCAGCGCCGAAGGGAGGGGGTCTAGCGTTATTACTATGAACACTGAAGCTTTCTTT
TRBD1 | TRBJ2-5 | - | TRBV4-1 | CASSQEHRGETQYF | TGCGCCAGCAGCCAAGAGCACAGGGGGGAGACCCAGTACTTC
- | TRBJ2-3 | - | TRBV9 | CASSVAGDTQYF | TGTGCCAGCAGCGTAGCCGGGGATACGCAGTATTTT
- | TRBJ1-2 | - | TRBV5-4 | CASSLGQGIYGYTF | TGTGCCAGCAGCTTGGGCCAGGGAATCTATGGCTACACCTTC
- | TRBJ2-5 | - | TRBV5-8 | CASRDRYF | TGTGCCAGCAGGGACCGGTACTTC
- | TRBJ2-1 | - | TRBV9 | CASSVGGAIYNEQFF | TGTGCCAGCAGCGTAGGTGGCGCAATCTACAATGAGCAGTTCTTC
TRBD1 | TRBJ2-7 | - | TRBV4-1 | CASSQAVLGTGGYEQYF | TGCGCCAGCAGCCAAGCAGTGCTCGGGACAGGGGGATACGAGCAGTACTTC
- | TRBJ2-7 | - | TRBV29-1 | CSVWLSGEQYF | TGCAGCGTTTGGCTGAGCGGCGAGCAGTACTTC
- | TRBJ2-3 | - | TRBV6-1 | CASTEYTDTQYF | TGTGCCAGCACCGAATACACAGATACGCAGTATTTT
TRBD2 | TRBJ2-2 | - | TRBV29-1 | CSAGGLPGGVELFF | TGCAGCGCTGGAGGCTTGCCGGGGGGAGTGGAGCTGTTTTTT
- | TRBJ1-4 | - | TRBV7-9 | CASSEERGEKLFF | TGTGCCAGCAGCGAAGAGAGGGGTGAAAAACTGTTTTTT
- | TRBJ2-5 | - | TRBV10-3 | CAISESDGGRYQETQYF | TGTGCCATCAGTGAGTCCGACGGGGGGCGCTACCAAGAGACCCAGTACTTC
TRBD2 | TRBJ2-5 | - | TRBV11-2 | CASSQRLAGEEMSQYF | TGTGCCAGCAGCCAGCGACTAGCGGGAGAAGAGATGTCCCAGTACTTC
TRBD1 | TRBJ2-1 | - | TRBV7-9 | CASSSGTGPYNEQFF | TGTGCCAGCAGCTCCGGGACAGGGCCTTACAATGAGCAGTTCTTC
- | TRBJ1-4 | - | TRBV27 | CASTITGGNEKLFF | TGTGCCAGCACTATTACAGGTGGTAATGAAAAACTGTTTTTT
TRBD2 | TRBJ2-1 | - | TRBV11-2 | CASSHSSGGNNEQFF | TGTGCCAGCAGCCACAGCAGCGGGGGGAACAATGAGCAGTTCTTC
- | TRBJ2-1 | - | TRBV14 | CASSQVALINEQFF | TGTGCCAGCAGCCAAGTAGCCCTTATCAATGAGCAGTTCTTC
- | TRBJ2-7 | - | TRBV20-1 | CSARDSYEQYF | TGCAGTGCTAGAGACTCCTACGAGCAGTACTTC
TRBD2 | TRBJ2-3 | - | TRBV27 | CASSLEFPSGVPPSTDTQYF | TGTGCCAGCAGTTTAGAATTTCCTAGCGGGGTACCTCCTAGCACAGATACGCAGTATTTT
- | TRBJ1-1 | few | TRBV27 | CASSPLGGDTEAFF | TGTGCCAGCAGTCCCCTGGGGGGGGACACTGAAGCTTTCTTT
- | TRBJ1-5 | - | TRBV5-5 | CASSLGSTGNQPQHF | TGTGCCAGCAGCTTGGGGTCGACAGGAAATCAGCCCCAGCATTTT
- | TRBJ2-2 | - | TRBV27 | CASTSLAGNTGELFF | TGTGCCAGCACCTCTTTGGCAGGGAACACCGGGGAGCTGTTTTTT
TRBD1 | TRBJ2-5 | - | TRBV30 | CACGGSGQGSETQYF | TGTGCCTGCGGAGGATCGGGACAGGGGTCGGAGACCCAGTACTTC
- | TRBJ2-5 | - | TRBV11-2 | CASSLVSSVETQYF | TGTGCCAGCAGCTTAGTGAGCTCGGTGGAGACCCAGTACTTC
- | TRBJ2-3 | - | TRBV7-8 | CASSESTQSTDTQYF | TGTGCCAGCAGCGAGTCTACTCAGAGCACAGATACGCAGTATTTT
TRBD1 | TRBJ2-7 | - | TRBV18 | CASSPGQGGEQYF | TGTGCCAGCTCACCGGGACAGGGAGGCGAGCAGTACTTC
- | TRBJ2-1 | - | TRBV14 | CASSQGGYSYNEQFF | TGTGCCAGCAGCCAAGGAGGGTATTCCTACAATGAGCAGTTCTTC
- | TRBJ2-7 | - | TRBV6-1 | CASTIATFEGYEQYF | TGTGCCAGCACCATAGCTACCTTCGAAGGCTACGAGCAGTACTTC
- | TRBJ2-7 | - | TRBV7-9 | CASSQGLYEQYF | TGTGCCAGCAGCCAGGGGCTGTACGAGCAGTACTTC
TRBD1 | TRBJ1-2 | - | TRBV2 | CASQKGGSYGYTF | TGTGCCAGTCAGAAAGGGGGCAGCTATGGCTACACCTTC
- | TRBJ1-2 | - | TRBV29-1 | CSARDSRGTTF | TGCAGCGCCCGGGACTCCCGGGGGACCACCTTC